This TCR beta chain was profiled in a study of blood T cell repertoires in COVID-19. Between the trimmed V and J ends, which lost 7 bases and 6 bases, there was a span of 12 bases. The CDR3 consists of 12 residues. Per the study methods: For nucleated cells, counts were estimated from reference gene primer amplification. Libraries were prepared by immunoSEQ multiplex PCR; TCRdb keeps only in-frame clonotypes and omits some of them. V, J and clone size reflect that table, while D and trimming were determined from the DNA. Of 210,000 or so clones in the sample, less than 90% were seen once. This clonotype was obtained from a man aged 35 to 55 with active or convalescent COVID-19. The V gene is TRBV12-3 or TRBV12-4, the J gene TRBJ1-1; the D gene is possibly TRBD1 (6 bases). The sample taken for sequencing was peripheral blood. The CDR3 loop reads CASISGQPEAFF. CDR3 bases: TGTGCCAGCATCTCCGGACAGCCTGAAGCTTTCTTT.